Following are 21 T cell receptor beta chains from one sample sequenced in a study of blood T cells in healthy people across ages. PCR was performed a second time for 7 to 11 cycles using a sample-barcoded 5' primer and a J-beta primer mix. TCRdb redid the calling of the 5' RACE reads with MiXCR, one entry per CDR3 protein. The sample carries about 690,000 distinct CDR3 sequences, approximately 40% recorded once. The sequencing input was blood. These receptor sequences come from a man older than 75 in good health.

V usage is TRBV6-2 or TRBV6-3 and J usage is TRBJ2-5; D is tentatively TRBD1 or TRBD2 (5 bases each). Trimming took off 6 bases at V and 5 bases at J, with 19 bases between the two ends. The CDR3 extends over 15 amino acids. In germline, CDR1 is MNHEY, CDR2 SVGEGT. The CDR3 region is CASSIQKGRGETQYF. In nucleotides, the CDR3 is TGTGCCAGCAGCATCCAAAAGGGGAGAGGGGAGACCCAGTACTTC.

V gene TRBV11-3 combines with J gene TRBJ2-5; possibly TRBD1 for D (6 bases). V was cut by 2 bases and J by 3 bases, with 10 bases left in between. CDR1 is SGHNT, CDR2 YENEEA, per germline. CDR3 length equals 14 residues. The CDR3 here is CASSLSGQKETQYF. The CDR3 region has the DNA TGTGCCAGCAGCTTATCCGGACAGAAAGAGACCCAGTACTTC.

Of note for this clonotype: Its ends do not fully match the called genes, so a read error is possible. DNA of the CDR3: TGTGCTAGTGGTTTGGCAGGGGCTGGGACCAACGTCCTGACTTTC. Amino acid sequence: CASGLAGAGTNVLTF. The V gene is TRBV12-5, the J gene TRBJ2-6, with D perhaps TRBD1 (6 bases). CDR1 LGHNT and CDR2 FRNRAP come from the germline V gene. There are 15 residues in the CDR3.

The rearrangement uses TRBV7-9 and TRBJ2-3; TRBD1 agrees at 12 bases. The junction had 8 bases not matched to a gene; V was cut back by 5 bases and J by 2 bases. From germline, CDR1 is SEHNR and CDR2 FQNEAQ (reference sequence). The CDR3 is 17 residues long. The CDR3 loop reads CASSTAGTGGFTDTQYF. CDR3 nucleotide sequence: TGTGCCAGCAGCACGGCCGGGACAGGGGGCTTCACAGATACGCAGTATTTT. The full variable domain, rest sourced from reference TRBV7-9 and TRBJ2-3, is DTGVSQNPRHKITKRGQNVTFRCDPISEHNRLYWYRQTLGQGPEFLTYFQNEAQLEKSRLLSDRFSAERPKGSFSTLEIQRTEQGDSAMYLCASSTAGTGGFTDTQYFGPGTRLTVL.

The chain is built from TRBV7-8 and TRBJ2-7, with 10 bases matching TRBD2. Germline lookup yields CDR1 SGHVS and CDR2 FQNEAQ. This CDR3 has 15 residues. The ends lost 4 bases at V and 6 bases at J; junction bases unmatched: 9. The CDR3 reads CASSWRPLAGAEQYF. For the CDR3, the DNA is TGTGCCAGCAGCTGGCGTCCGCTAGCGGGAGCCGAGCAGTACTTC.

The chain recombines TRBV11-2 with TRBJ2-3, with 8 nucleotides matching TRBD1. This CDR3 has 17 amino acids. The ends lost 4 bases at V and 7 bases at J; junction bases unmatched: 16. In germline, CDR1 is SGHAT, CDR2 FQNNGV. The DNA for the CDR3 is TGTGCCAGCAGCTCGGCCCGGGACAGGCACAAGTCAAATACGCAGTATTTT. Its protein is CASSSARDRHKSNTQYF.

This clonotype appeared a few times. The rearrangement uses TRBV12-3 or TRBV12-4 and TRBJ2-3; TRBD1 might be the D (5 bases). CDR3 length equals 15 residues. V was clipped by 6 bases and J by 0 bases, with 13 bases between them. CDR3 nucleotides: TGTGCCAGCAGCTGGACATTTTCTAGCACAGATACGCAGTATTTT. Its translation: CASSWTFSSTDTQYF.

V and J are TRBV12-3 or TRBV12-4 and TRBJ2-1; 15 nucleotides align to TRBD2. The J segment lost 15 bases and the V segment lost 4 bases, leaving 7 bases of the junction unmatched. The CDR3 has 14 amino acids. The DNA for the CDR3 is TGTGCCAGCAGTTACTCCGGGACTAGCGGGAGGTCGTTCTTC. Its translation is CASSYSGTSGRSFF.

This chain joins TRBV10-2 and TRBJ2-1; D unresolved. Germline V gene sequence: CDR1 WSHSY, CDR2 SAAADI. CDR3 length equals 15 residues. V shed 3 bases and J shed 3 bases, with 12 bases lying between them. The CDR3 region has the DNA TGCGCCAGCAGTGAACGCGCCCGAGTCTACAATGAGCAGTTCTTC. This sequence encodes CASSERARVYNEQFF.

This chain links TRBV11-2 with TRBJ2-1; 14 nucleotides match TRBD2. The CDR3 contains 14 residues. The V gene end was trimmed by 5 bases and the J gene end by 15 bases; junction bases not matched to a gene: 9. Looked up from germline, CDR1 is SGHAT and CDR2 is FQNNGV. The CDR3 sequence is CASSPRGTSGSLFF. CDR3 bases: TGTGCCAGCAGCCCCCGCGGGACTAGCGGGAGTTTGTTCTTC.

This clonotype was recorded at least ten times. In DNA, the CDR3 is TGTGCCAGCAGCTTAGGGGACAGTAATAATGAAAAACTGTTTTTT. This sequence encodes CASSLGDSNNEKLFF. The genes are TRBV7-9 and TRBJ1-4; 7 bases fit TRBD1. Germline CDR1 is SEHNR and CDR2 is FQNEAQ (reference sequence). The V segment lost 1 base and the J segment 4 bases; nucleotides outside the gene matches: 3. The CDR3 contains 15 residues.

This clonotype occurred a few times. V usage is TRBV6-2 or TRBV6-3 and J usage is TRBJ2-5; D is unresolved. Deletions cut 5 bases from V and 5 bases from J, with 12 bases between. The CDR3 has 13 residues. CDR1 and CDR2 from the germline V gene are MNHEY and SVGEGT. DNA for the CDR3: TGTGCCAGCAGTGACGTGGGGATGGAGACCCAGTACTTC. Translation gives CASSDVGMETQYF.

Only a few counts were recorded for this clonotype. This chain links TRBV7-6 with TRBJ2-7, with 8 positions matching TRBD1. Germline values: CDR1 SGHVS, CDR2 FNYEAQ. Losses at the gene ends were 5 bases for V and 5 bases for J; bases not matched to a gene: 8. The CDR3 has 14 amino acids. CDR3 nucleotide sequence: TGTGCCAGCAGCCCACGACAGGGGTGGAACGAGCAGTACTTC. The encoded protein is CASSPRQGWNEQYF.

The sample holds one count of this clonotype. The chain employs TRBV9 and TRBJ2-1; D tentatively fits TRBD1 or TRBD2 (5 bases each). Trimming took 2 bases from V and 1 from J, leaving 10 bases between them. CDR3 length: 15 amino acids. CDR1 is SGDLS, CDR2 YYNGEE, per germline. The CDR3 here is CASSVGVGSYNEQFF. Written as DNA, the CDR3 is TGTGCCAGCAGCGTGGGGGTTGGGTCCTACAATGAGCAGTTCTTC.

The table lists this clonotype with many counts. The chain recombines TRBV4-3 with TRBJ2-3; D is perhaps TRBD2 (5 bases). The germline V gene has CDR1 LGHNA and CDR2 YSLEER. The CDR3 length is 13 residues. Trimming cost V 0 bases and J 6 bases, with 7 bases left between them. This CDR3 is CASSQELVDTQYF. DNA for the CDR3: TGCGCCAGCAGCCAAGAACTAGTTGATACGCAGTATTTT.

The sample holds a few counts of this clonotype. This chain joins TRBV28 and TRBJ2-3, with 11 bases fitting TRBD2. The germline gives CDR1 MDHEN, CDR2 SYDVKM. V dropped 5 bases and J dropped 1; count of bases not matched to a gene: 11. CDR3 length: 18 residues. As DNA, the CDR3 is TGTGCCAGCAGTCGCAAAGGGATAGCGGGGGGGGGCACAGATACGCAGTATTTT. Protein: CASSRKGIAGGGTDTQYF.

This clonotype was seen a few times. The rearrangement joins TRBV3-1 to TRBJ2-7, with 7 bases lining up with TRBD2. The V segment lost 0 bases and the J segment 6 bases; nucleotides outside the gene matches: 17. This CDR3 is built from 18 residues. CDR1 is LGHDT, CDR2 YNNKEL, per germline (reference sequence). CDR3 nucleotides: TGTGCCAGCAGCCAAGAGCGGGTGGCAGTCGTGTGGGGGGGCGAGCAGTACTTC. Amino acid sequence: CASSQERVAVVWGGEQYF.

V usage is TRBV11-2 and J usage is TRBJ2-1, with 9 bases that match TRBD1. Per germline, CDR1 SGHAT and CDR2 FQNNGV. This CDR3 has 16 residues. Germline trimming cut 1 base from V and 8 bases from J; bases unmatched to any gene: 9. The CDR3 nucleotides read TGTGCCAGCAGCTTAGTGGTTGGGACAGGGTTGTATGAGCAGTTCTTC. Translation: CASSLVVGTGLYEQFF.

The chain has TRBV4-2 and TRBJ2-5; 7 bases line up with TRBD2. With V trimmed by 0 bases and J by 11 bases, 15 bases remained unmatched. This CDR3 spans 16 amino acids. Looked up from germline, CDR1 is LGHNA and CDR2 is YNFKEQ. The CDR3 sequence: CASSQEGGVSSYKQYF. The CDR3 DNA follows: TGTGCCAGCAGCCAAGAGGGGGGGGTAAGCTCCTACAAGCAGTACTTC.

This chain connects TRBV12-3 or TRBV12-4 to TRBJ2-7, with D uncertain. V shed 3 bases and J shed 6 bases, with 15 bases lying between them. The CDR3 has 14 residues. CDR3 loop: CASSFQEIGSEQYF. Here the CDR3 DNA reads TGTGCCAGCAGTTTCCAGGAGATCGGTAGCGAGCAGTACTTC.

This clonotype was recorded many times. The J gene is TRBJ2-7, the V gene TRBV7-2, with TRBD1 matching over 8 bases. Losses at the gene ends were 5 bases for V and 6 bases for J; bases not matched to a gene: 12. CDR1 and CDR2 (germline): SGHTA, FQGNSA. This CDR3 spans 15 amino acids. CDR3 loop: CASSPLSGQGSEQYF. The CDR3 DNA follows: TGTGCCAGCAGCCCCCTATCTGGACAGGGCTCCGAGCAGTACTTC.